This T cell receptor beta chain was sequenced for a study of T-cell reconstitution after alpha-beta-depleted transplantation in children. Findings and caveats of the study: One year after transplant, T-cell counts and diversity came mostly from newly produced T cells. The high TCRbeta diversity at day 60 in some patients came from surviving recipient T cells and thymic progenitors. The origin of alpha-beta T cells about two months after transplant was reportedly several hundred expanded graft clones.

This clonotype has ten or more counts. The antigen remains undetermined. The CDR3 spans 13 residues. Germline V gene data show CDR1 as ENHRY and CDR2 as SYGVKD. The ends lost 9 bases at V and 9 bases at J; junction bases unmatched: 13. During its preparation, the TCRbeta library received unique molecular identifiers. TCRdb used MiXCR to reprocess the PCR reads, holding one entry per CDR3 protein. The table includes approximately 70,000 distinct CDR3 sequences, roughly 4.9% detected once. The gene calls are TRBV10-3 and TRBJ1-1; 7 nucleotides line up with TRBD1. The specimen comprised PBMCs, mostly from graft donor cells, sampled 180 days after TCRalphabeta/CD19-depleted stem cell transplant. The TCR sequence derives from a boy under two years old who had a stem cell transplant for acute myeloid leukemia, so the T cells may come from the graft donor. The CDR3 DNA follows: TGTGCCATAAGGGACAGACCAGAGGGTAAAGCTTTCTTT. Its translation: CAIRDRPEGKAFF.